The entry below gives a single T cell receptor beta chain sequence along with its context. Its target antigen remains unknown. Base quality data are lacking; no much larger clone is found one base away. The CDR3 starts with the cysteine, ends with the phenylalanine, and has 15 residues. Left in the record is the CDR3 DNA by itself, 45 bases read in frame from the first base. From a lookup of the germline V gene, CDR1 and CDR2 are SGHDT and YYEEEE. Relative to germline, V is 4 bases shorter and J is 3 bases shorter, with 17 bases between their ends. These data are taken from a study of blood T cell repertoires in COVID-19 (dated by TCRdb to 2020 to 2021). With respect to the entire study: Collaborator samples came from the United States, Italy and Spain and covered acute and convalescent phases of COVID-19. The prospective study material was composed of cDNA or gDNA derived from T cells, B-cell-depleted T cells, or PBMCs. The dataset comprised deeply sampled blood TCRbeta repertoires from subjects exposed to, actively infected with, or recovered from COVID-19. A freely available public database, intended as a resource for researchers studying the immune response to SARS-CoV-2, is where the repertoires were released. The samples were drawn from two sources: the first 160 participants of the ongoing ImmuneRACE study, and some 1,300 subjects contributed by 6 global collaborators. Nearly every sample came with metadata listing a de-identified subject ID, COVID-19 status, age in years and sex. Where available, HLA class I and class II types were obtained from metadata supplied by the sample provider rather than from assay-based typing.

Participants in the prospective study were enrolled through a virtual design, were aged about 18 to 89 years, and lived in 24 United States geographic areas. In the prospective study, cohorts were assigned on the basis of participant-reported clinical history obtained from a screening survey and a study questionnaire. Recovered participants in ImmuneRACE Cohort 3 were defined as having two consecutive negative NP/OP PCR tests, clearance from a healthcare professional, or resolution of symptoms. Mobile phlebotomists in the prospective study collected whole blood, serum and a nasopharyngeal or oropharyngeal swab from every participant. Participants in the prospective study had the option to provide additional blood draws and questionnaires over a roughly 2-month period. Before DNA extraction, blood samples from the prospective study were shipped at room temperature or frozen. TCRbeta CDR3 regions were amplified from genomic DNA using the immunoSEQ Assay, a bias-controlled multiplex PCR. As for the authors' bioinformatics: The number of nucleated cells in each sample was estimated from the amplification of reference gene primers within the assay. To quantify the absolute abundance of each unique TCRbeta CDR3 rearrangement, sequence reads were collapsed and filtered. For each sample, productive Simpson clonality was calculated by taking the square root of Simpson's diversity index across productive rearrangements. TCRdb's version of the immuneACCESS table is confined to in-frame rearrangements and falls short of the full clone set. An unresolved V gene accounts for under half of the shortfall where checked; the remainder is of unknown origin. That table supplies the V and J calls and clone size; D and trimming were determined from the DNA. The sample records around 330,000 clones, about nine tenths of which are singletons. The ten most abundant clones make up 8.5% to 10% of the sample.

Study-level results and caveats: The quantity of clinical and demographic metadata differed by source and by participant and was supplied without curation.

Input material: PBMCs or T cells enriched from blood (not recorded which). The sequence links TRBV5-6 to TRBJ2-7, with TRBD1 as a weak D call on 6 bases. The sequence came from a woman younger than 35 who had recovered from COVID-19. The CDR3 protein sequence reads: CASSGRDNTIYEQYF. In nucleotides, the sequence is TGTGCCAGCAGCGGCCGGGACAACACTATCTACGAGCAGTACTTC.